One and the same sample provided the 30 T cell receptor beta chains below, sequenced in a study of blood T cell repertoires in COVID-19. This table comes from immunoSEQ multiplex PCR, and its TCRdb copy is limited to in-frame clones, with some not included. The table records 210,000 or so clones, 75% to 90% of them present only once. The sample taken for sequencing was peripheral blood. The origin of the receptors is a human donor in a cohort sampled during active COVID-19.

This chain uses TRBV6-5 with TRBJ2-6; unclear D gene. The CDR3 sequence is 14 residues long. The ends were cut back, 8 bases at V and 6 bases at J, with 14 bases in the middle. Germline loops: CDR1 MNHEY, CDR2 SVGAGI. The CDR3 bases are TGTGCCAGCTTCCGGTCCACCCTGGCCAACGTCCTGACTTTC. Translating it yields CASFRSTLANVLTF.

The V call is TRBV19, the J call TRBJ1-4, with D uncertain. In germline, CDR1 is LNHDA, CDR2 SQIVND (reference sequence). There are 13 residues in the CDR3. V lost 5 bases and J 8 bases, leaving 12 bases between the germline ends. This chain's CDR3 is CASSPPGEEKLFF. CDR3 DNA: TGTGCCAGTAGTCCCCCGGGTGAAGAAAAACTGTTTTTT. The whole variable domain, remainder taken from reference TRBV19 and TRBJ1-4, is DGGITQSPKYLFRKEGQNVTLSCEQNLNHDAMYWYRQDPGQGLRLIYYSQIVNDFQKGDIAEGYSVSREKKESFPLTVTSAQKNPTAFYLCASSPPGEEKLFFGSGTQLSVL.

This chain joins TRBV7-2 and TRBJ2-7, with unresolved D. The CDR3 sequence is 15 residues long. Germline CDR1 reads SGHTA; CDR2 reads FQGNSA. Deletions cut 2 bases from V and 0 bases from J, with 11 bases between. The CDR3 DNA reads TGTGCCAGCAGCTTATCCACCAGATCCTCCTACGAGCAGTACTTC. Residues: CASSLSTRSSYEQYF. Based on the CDR3 plus reference TRBV7-2 and TRBJ2-7, the full variable domain is GAGVSQSPSNKVTEKGKDVELRCDPISGHTALYWYRQSLGQGLEFLIYFQGNSAPDKSGLPSDRFSAERTGGSVSTLTIQRTQQEDSAVYLCASSLSTRSSYEQYFGPGTRLTVT.

V is TRBV30 and J is TRBJ2-7, with TRBD2 identical over 14 bases. This CDR3 region has 16 residues. Looked up from germline, CDR1 is GTSNPN and CDR2 is SVGIG (reference sequence). Germline trimming cut 5 bases from V and 3 bases from J; bases unmatched to any gene: 9. The CDR3 loop reads CAWVTGTSGGNYEQYF. CDR3 DNA: TGTGCCTGGGTTACCGGGACTAGCGGGGGCAACTACGAGCAGTACTTC.

A word on this clone: Other DNA sequences in the sample encode the same CDR3. This chain joins TRBV29-1 and TRBJ1-1, with TRBD1 identical over 7 bases. Losses at the gene ends were 3 bases for V and 0 bases for J; bases not matched to a gene: 1. The CDR3 totals 13 residues. Germline CDR1 reads SQVTM; CDR2 reads ANQGSEA. The CDR3 region is CSVEGQMNTEAFF. The CDR3, as DNA: TGCAGCGTTGAGGGACAGATGAACACTGAAGCTTTCTTT.

This clone was counted once. This chain links TRBV19 with TRBJ2-7; D not resolved. Germline lookup yields CDR1 LNHDA and CDR2 SQIVND (reference sequence). Trimming took 1 base from V and 2 from J, leaving 12 bases between them. This CDR3 is 15 amino acids long. CDR3 in DNA: TGTGCCAGTAGTATAGCGGATAAGGCGGCCTACGAGCAGTACTTC. The encoded protein is CASSIADKAAYEQYF.

V and J are TRBV9 and TRBJ2-5, with 8 bases that match TRBD2. Trimming at V came to 0 bases and at J to 1 base, leaving 5 bases not matched to a gene. This CDR3 spans 16 amino acids. CDR1 and CDR2 from the germline V gene are SGDLS and YYNGEE. The CDR3 here is CASSVEGAGAQETQYF. The DNA of the CDR3 is TGTGCCAGCAGCGTAGAGGGAGCGGGGGCCCAAGAGACCCAGTACTTC.

Worth noting for this clone: The sample contains more than one DNA sequence encoding this CDR3. J is TRBJ2-2 and V is TRBV9; 8 positions agree with TRBD2. Germline V gives CDR1 SGDLS, CDR2 YYNGEE. This CDR3 has 15 residues. Unmatched junction bases numbered 5, after V lost 0 bases and J lost 7 bases. The CDR3 region has the DNA TGTGCCAGCAGCGTAGGGCCCCGGGGGGGCGGGGAGCTGTTTTTT. It is translated as CASSVGPRGGGELFF.

V usage is TRBV19 and J usage is TRBJ2-1; TRBD2 aligns across 12 bases. Germline trimming cut 5 bases from V and 6 bases from J; bases unmatched to any gene: 8. CDR1 is LNHDA and CDR2 is SQIVND in the germline V gene (reference sequence). The CDR3 covers 16 residues. The CDR3 here is CASSWARLAGANEQFF. CDR3 bases: TGTGCCAGTAGTTGGGCCCGACTAGCGGGAGCCAATGAGCAGTTCTTC.

The rearrangement links TRBV7-2 to TRBJ1-1; D unclear. The V gene's germline CDR1 is SGHTA and CDR2 FQGNSA. Trimming removed 7 bases at V and 9 bases at J, with 15 bases between. The CDR3 has 12 amino acids. The CDR3 DNA follows: TGTGCCAGCACCTCCCGGGGAAAGCAAGCTTTCTTT. This codes for CASTSRGKQAFF.

The gene calls are TRBV3-1 (or the pseudogene TRBV3-2) and TRBJ2-7; TRBD1 matches at 8 bases. The CDR3 has 16 amino acids. Per germline, CDR1 LGHDT and CDR2 YNNKEL (reference sequence). J lost 3 bases, V lost 3 bases, and 10 bases had no gene match. CDR3 protein: CASSHLTGQGFYEQYF. The CDR3 DNA follows: TGTGCCAGCAGCCACCTCACCGGACAGGGATTCTACGAGCAGTACTTC.

The V and J genes are TRBV6-2 or TRBV6-3 and TRBJ2-7; the D is unclear. The V gene's germline CDR1 is MNHEY and CDR2 SVGEGT. The V gene lost 0 bases and the J gene lost 0 bases, with 6 bases spanning the gap. The length of the CDR3 is 14 residues. In DNA form, the CDR3 reads TGTGCCAGCAGTTACTCTATTAGCTCCTACGAGCAGTACTTC. Translated: CASSYSISSYEQYF.

The chain is built from TRBV10-3 and TRBJ1-1; maybe TRBD1 (5 bases). The V end was cut by 11 bases, the J end by 11 bases, with 24 bases between. In germline, CDR1 is ENHRY, CDR2 SYGVKD. The length of the CDR3 is 13 residues. DNA of the CDR3: TGTGCCTCCTCCCCCCAGGGCAACCTCCGGGCTTTCTTT. Translating gives CASSPQGNLRAFF.

The chain couples TRBV4-1 to TRBJ1-1; D remains unclear. This CDR3 is 13 amino acids long. CDR1 and CDR2 (germline): MGHRA, YSYEKL. V was trimmed by 0 bases and J by 8 bases, leaving 10 bases between them. CDR3 nucleotide sequence: TGCGCCAGCAGCCAAGATCGAGGGTGGGAAGCTTTCTTT. Encoded protein: CASSQDRGWEAFF.

The count of this clone is one. The chain links TRBV28 to TRBJ2-4; TRBD1 agrees at 8 bases. The length of the CDR3 is 14 residues. Germline V gene lookup returns CDR1 MDHEN and CDR2 SYDVKM. V shed 11 bases, J shed 6 bases, and the junction held 12 bases outside the gene matches. CDR3 protein: CASAAQGAPNIQYF. In nucleotides, the CDR3 is TGTGCCTCAGCAGCCCAGGGGGCTCCAAACATTCAGTACTTC. Full variable domain (missing parts from reference TRBV28 and TRBJ2-4): DVKVTQSSRYLVKRTGEKVFLECVQDMDHENMFWYRQDPGLGLRLIYFSYDVKMKEKGDIPEGYSVSREKKERFSLILESASTNQTSMYLCASAAQGAPNIQYFGAGTRLSVL.

For the CDR3, the DNA is TGCGCCAGCAGTCCGGAGAACATCTTATACGGGAGCTCCTACGAGCAGTACTTC. Translating gives CASSPENILYGSSYEQYF. This chain uses TRBV23-1 with TRBJ2-7; possibly TRBD2 for D (6 bases). TRBV23-1 is designated an ORF whose function remains uncertain. Between the trimmed V and J ends, which lost 4 bases and 0 bases, there was a span of 22 bases. The CDR3 spans 18 residues.

Concerning this clone: Within the sample, other DNA sequences also encode this same CDR3. This sequence joins TRBV9 and TRBJ2-7; TRBD2 aligns across 8 bases. CDR3 length: 15 amino acids. The J segment lost 2 bases and the V segment lost 0 bases, leaving 4 bases of the junction unmatched. Germline loops: CDR1 SGDLS, CDR2 YYNGEE. CDR3 nucleotide sequence: TGTGCCAGCAGCGTAGGTGTTAGCGGGACCTACGAGCAGTACTTC. It is translated as CASSVGVSGTYEQYF.

V usage is TRBV10-3 and J usage is TRBJ2-7; 14 bases align to TRBD2. This CDR3 has 18 residues. The V segment lost 4 bases and the J segment 3 bases; nucleotides outside the gene matches: 11. CDR1 is ENHRY, CDR2 SYGVKD, per germline. The DNA for the CDR3 is TGTGCCATCAGTGCGGGACTAGCGGGAGTTCTAGCTCGCTACGAGCAGTACTTC. Translated, it gives CAISAGLAGVLARYEQYF.

This rearrangement joins TRBV5-1 to TRBJ1-1; TRBD1 aligns across 8 bases. The trim removed 4 bases at V and 5 bases at J, leaving 4 bases unmatched. Germline CDR1 reads SGHRS; CDR2 reads YFSETQ. The CDR3 contains 13 residues. The CDR3 loop is CASSQDRETEAFF. The CDR3 bases are TGCGCCAGCAGCCAGGACAGGGAAACTGAAGCTTTCTTT.

V usage is TRBV12-3 or TRBV12-4 and J usage is TRBJ2-5; TRBD1 might be the D (6 bases). Trimming stripped 3 bases from V and 5 bases from J, with 10 bases between. The CDR3 consists of 13 residues. The CDR3: CASSLWQGETQYF. The CDR3 DNA reads as TGTGCCAGCAGTTTGTGGCAGGGGGAGACCCAGTACTTC.

This clone was recorded a few times. The genes are TRBV15 and TRBJ1-2; no clear D gene. CDR3 size: 15 residues. Trimming stripped 0 bases from V and 4 bases from J, with 12 bases between. The V gene's germline CDR1 is LNHNV and CDR2 YYDKDF (reference sequence). CDR3 residues: CATSRDFTPSYGYTF. DNA for the CDR3: TGTGCCACCAGCAGAGATTTCACTCCTAGCTATGGCTACACCTTC.

This rearrangement joins TRBV7-2 to TRBJ2-1; tentatively, D is TRBD1 (6 bases). In germline, CDR1 is SGHTA, CDR2 FQGNSA. The germline V and J ends were trimmed by 3 bases and 2 bases, with 11 bases remaining between them. The CDR3 has 15 amino acids. CDR3 in DNA: TGTGCCAGCAGCTTGACCGGGACACCCTACAATGAGCAGTTCTTC. Amino acids: CASSLTGTPYNEQFF. Looking up the rest from reference TRBV7-2 and TRBJ2-1 gives the full variable domain: GAGVSQSPSNKVTEKGKDVELRCDPISGHTALYWYRQSLGQGLEFLIYFQGNSAPDKSGLPSDRFSAERTGGSVSTLTIQRTQQEDSAVYLCASSLTGTPYNEQFFGPGTRLTVL.

The genes are TRBV27 and TRBJ1-2, with a tentative D call TRBD1 (5 bases). Germline lookup yields CDR1 MNHEY and CDR2 SMNVEV (reference sequence). The CDR3 has 16 amino acids. Trimming left V 8 bases short and J 0 bases short, with 19 bases between. The CDR3 coding sequence is TGTGCCAGCTCCCCCTGGGGCAGCAAAGCTAACTATGGCTACACCTTC. The encoded protein is CASSPWGSKANYGYTF.

This clone was picked up one time. V and J are TRBV2 and TRBJ2-1, with 10 bases matching TRBD2. The CDR3 is made up of 13 amino acids. J gave up 7 bases and V 9 bases, and 6 bases lay outside the gene matches. The germline V gene encodes CDR1 SNHLY and CDR2 FYNNEI. CDR3 bases: TGTGCCAGGGGACTAGCGAACCTTAATGAGCAGTTCTTC. Translation: CARGLANLNEQFF.

The gene calls are TRBV24-1 and TRBJ2-7, with a possible D match to TRBD2 (5 bases). The CDR3 consists of 13 residues. The V and J ends lost 1 base and 4 bases respectively, with 7 bases between them. Germline-derived CDR1 and CDR2 are KGHDR and SFDVKD. The CDR3 region has the DNA TGTGCCACCAGTGATTTCGGCGGGTACGAGCAGTACTTC. Its translation is CATSDFGGYEQYF.

This CDR3 is CATSDSGTGSNQPQHF. The CDR3 DNA sequence: TGTGCCACCAGTGACTCCGGGACAGGGAGCAATCAGCCCCAGCATTTT. The V gene is TRBV24-1, the J gene TRBJ1-5, with 9 bases lining up with TRBD1. This CDR3 comprises 16 residues. The germline V gene encodes CDR1 KGHDR and CDR2 SFDVKD. V trimming: 4 bases; J trimming: 1 base; junction bases outside the gene matches: 4.

This chain uses TRBV24-1 with TRBJ2-2, with 13 nucleotides matching TRBD2. The J segment lost 3 bases and the V segment lost 4 bases, leaving 7 bases of the junction unmatched. The CDR3 extends over 18 amino acids. The germline V gene has CDR1 KGHDR and CDR2 SFDVKD. This chain's CDR3 is CATSDSGLAGVHTGELFF. As DNA, the CDR3 is TGTGCCACCAGTGACTCCGGACTAGCGGGAGTCCACACCGGGGAGCTGTTTTTT.

V gene TRBV7-9 combines with J gene TRBJ1-1, with a tentative D call TRBD1 (5 bases). Germline V lookup: CDR1 SEHNR, CDR2 FQNEAQ (reference sequence). The ends were cut back, 7 bases at V and 8 bases at J, with 11 bases in the middle. The CDR3 extends over 11 amino acids. CDR3 nucleotides: TGTGCCAGCACCCTCCGGGGGGAAGCTTTCTTT. Translation: CASTLRGEAFF.

The rearrangement joins TRBV7-2 to TRBJ1-2, with 8 bases identical to TRBD1. The germline gives CDR1 SGHTA, CDR2 FQGNSA. The J segment lost 3 bases and the V segment lost 1 base, leaving 4 bases of the junction unmatched. The CDR3 is made up of 15 amino acids. The CDR3 spells CASSLEAGGYYGYTF. CDR3 in DNA: TGTGCCAGCAGCTTAGAAGCAGGGGGCTACTATGGCTACACCTTC.

CDR3 amino acids: CAGNRDGVGEQYF. The CDR3 bases are TGTGCCGGAAACAGGGACGGAGTAGGCGAGCAGTACTTC. V is TRBV12-3 or TRBV12-4 and J is TRBJ2-7; a possible D gene is TRBD1 (6 bases). V lost 11 bases and J 6 bases, leaving 20 bases between the germline ends. The CDR3 extends over 13 amino acids.